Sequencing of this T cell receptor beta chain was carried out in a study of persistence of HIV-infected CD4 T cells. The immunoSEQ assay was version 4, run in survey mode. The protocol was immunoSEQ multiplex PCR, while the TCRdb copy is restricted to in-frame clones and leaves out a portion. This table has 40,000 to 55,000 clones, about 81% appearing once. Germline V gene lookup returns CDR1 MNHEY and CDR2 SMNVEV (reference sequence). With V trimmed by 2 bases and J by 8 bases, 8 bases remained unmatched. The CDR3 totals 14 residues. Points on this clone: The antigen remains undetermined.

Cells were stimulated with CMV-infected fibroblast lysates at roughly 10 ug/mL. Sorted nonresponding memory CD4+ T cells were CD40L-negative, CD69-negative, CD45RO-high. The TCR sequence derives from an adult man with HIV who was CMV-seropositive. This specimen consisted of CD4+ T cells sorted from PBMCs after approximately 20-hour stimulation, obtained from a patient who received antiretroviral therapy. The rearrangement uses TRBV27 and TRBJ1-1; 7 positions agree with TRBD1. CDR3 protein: CASSLRGQGSEAFF. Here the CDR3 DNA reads TGTGCCAGCAGTTTAAGGGGGCAGGGATCCGAAGCTTTCTTT.